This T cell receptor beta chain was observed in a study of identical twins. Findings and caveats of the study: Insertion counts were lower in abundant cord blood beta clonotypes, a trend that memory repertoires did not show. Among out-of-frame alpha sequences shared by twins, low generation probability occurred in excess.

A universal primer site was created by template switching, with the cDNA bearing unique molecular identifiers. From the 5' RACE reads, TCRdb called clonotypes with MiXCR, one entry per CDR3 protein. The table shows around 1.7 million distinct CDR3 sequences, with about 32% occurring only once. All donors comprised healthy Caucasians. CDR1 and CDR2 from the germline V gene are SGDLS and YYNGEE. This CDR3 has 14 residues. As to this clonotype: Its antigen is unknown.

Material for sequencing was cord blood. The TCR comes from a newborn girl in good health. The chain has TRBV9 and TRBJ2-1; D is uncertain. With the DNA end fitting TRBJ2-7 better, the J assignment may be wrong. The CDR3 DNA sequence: TGTGCCAGCAGCGTAGGGAACCCCTACAATGAGCAGTACTTC. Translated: CASSVGNPYNEQYF.